A single sample gave rise to the 23 T cell receptor beta chains below, sequenced in a study of CD8 T cells in ankylosing spondylitis. Their specific antigens are unknown. TCRdb re-called the 5' RACE reads through MiXCR, storing one row per CDR3 protein. The repertoire includes a few hundred thousand distinct CDR3 sequences, approximately 8% of them detected once, and roughly 15% sits in the top ten. Study-level findings and limits: Eight or nine highly homologous variants formed a TCR beta motif that appeared characteristic of ankylosing spondylitis blood.

Sequencing input: blood, either unsorted or a sorted T cell fraction (not recorded which). The receptors come from a male donor with ankylosing spondylitis.

The chain employs TRBV28 and TRBJ2-2; TRBD2 matches 7 bases. Germline lookup yields CDR1 MDHEN and CDR2 SYDVKM. V shed 6 bases and J 3 bases; nucleotides not matched to a gene: 7. The CDR3 covers 15 residues. CDR3 sequence reads: CASSSGGGDTGELFF. DNA of the CDR3: TGTGCCAGCAGCTCTGGGGGAGGGGACACCGGGGAGCTGTTTTTT.

For this clonotype: One junction end does not reproduce the germline sequence, and a read error may be involved. The chain uses TRBV10-3 and TRBJ2-7; 9 bases align to TRBD1. This CDR3 spans 12 amino acids. Germline CDR1 is ENHRY and CDR2 is SYGVKD. CDR3 in amino acids: CAINGQGIETFF. The DNA for the CDR3 is TGTGCCATCAATGGACAGGGGATCGAGACCTTCTTC.

This clonotype was recorded many times. The chain has TRBV6-2 or TRBV6-3 and TRBJ2-7; the match to TRBD2 covers 7 bases. With 3 bases clipped from V and 0 bases from J, the junction kept 5 bases outside the gene matches. This CDR3 spans 15 amino acids. Germline CDR1 MNHEY, CDR2 SVGEGT. In nucleotides, the CDR3 is TGTGCCAGCAGTTATTATGGCGGGGGCTCCTACGAGCAGTACTTC. Translating it yields CASSYYGGGSYEQYF.

V gene TRBV2 combines with J gene TRBJ2-1; 9 positions agree with TRBD2. The CDR3 consists of 15 residues. Germline V gene sequence: CDR1 SNHLY, CDR2 FYNNEI. Unmatched junction bases numbered 7, after V lost 4 bases and J lost 6 bases. The CDR3 sequence is CASSGGRGFSNEQFF. The CDR3 nucleotides read TGTGCCAGCAGTGGCGGGAGGGGCTTTAGCAATGAGCAGTTCTTC.

The V and J genes are TRBV3-1 and TRBJ2-7, with D possibly matching TRBD2 (6 bases). Germline V gene sequence: CDR1 LGHDT, CDR2 YNNKEL (reference sequence). The CDR3 sequence is 17 residues long. V lost 0 bases and J lost 0, with 15 bases in between. CDR3 amino acids: CASSQDPGLAFSYEQYF. The CDR3 DNA reads TGTGCCAGCAGCCAAGATCCTGGGCTAGCGTTCTCCTACGAGCAGTACTTC.

V gene TRBV28 combines with J gene TRBJ2-4; D gene ambiguous. Trimming shortened V by 5 bases and J by 7 bases, and 18 bases separated the two germline ends. This CDR3 is built from 15 residues. Germline V CDR1 and CDR2: MDHEN, SYDVKM. CDR3 loop: CASSPPGQNANIQYF. CDR3 sequence (DNA): TGTGCCAGCAGTCCCCCCGGGCAAAATGCGAACATTCAGTACTTC.

This clonotype appeared many times. V gene TRBV20-1 combines with J gene TRBJ2-5, with D possibly being TRBD1 (6 bases). Between the trimmed V and J ends, which lost 2 bases and 4 bases, there was a span of 8 bases. From germline, CDR1 is DFQATT and CDR2 SNEGSKA (reference sequence). This CDR3 spans 12 amino acids. The chain's CDR3 is CSARQGGETQYF. Here the CDR3 DNA reads TGCAGTGCTAGACAAGGGGGAGAGACCCAGTACTTC.

In this sample, this clonotype turned up many times. This chain links TRBV7-3 with TRBJ2-7; D is unresolved. The CDR3 contains 12 residues. Germline loops: CDR1 SGHTA, CDR2 FQGTGA. Trimming removed 1 base from V and 5 bases from J, with 6 bases in between. The CDR3 is CASSLNGHEQYF. CDR3 bases: TGTGCCAGCAGCTTAAACGGCCACGAGCAGTACTTC.

This clonotype showed up many times. J is TRBJ1-5 and V is TRBV28; 7 bases are a match to TRBD1. The CDR3 has 16 amino acids. Germline CDR1 MDHEN, CDR2 SYDVKM. Trimming removed 6 bases from V and 4 bases from J; junction bases left unmatched: 12. For the CDR3, the DNA is TGTGCCAGCAGCATCGTCACCGGGACAGCTAATCAGCCCCAGCATTTT. Protein product: CASSIVTGTANQPQHF.

This clonotype was counted between two and nine times. This chain links TRBV25-1 with TRBJ2-1; 7 bases are shared with TRBD2. CDR1 is MGHDK and CDR2 is SYGVNS in the germline V gene. The ends lost 1 base at V and 9 bases at J; junction bases unmatched: 18. CDR3 length: 18 residues. The CDR3 DNA reads as TGTGCCAGCAGTGAATTTTCGGTAGCGGGCAACCGAACGGGTGAGCAGTTCTTC. This encodes CASSEFSVAGNRTGEQFF.

This chain links TRBV6-1 with TRBJ2-2, with D possibly being TRBD2 (6 bases). V gave up 0 bases and J gave up 4 bases, with 9 bases separating them. The CDR3 runs 15 residues. CDR1 MNHNS and CDR2 SASEGT come from the germline V gene. CDR3 nucleotide sequence: TGTGCCAGCAGTGAAGCGGGAGGTGTCACCGGGGAGCTGTTTTTT. This encodes CASSEAGGVTGELFF.

This clonotype was seen ten or more times. V gene TRBV12-3 or TRBV12-4 combines with J gene TRBJ2-7, with D unresolved. Trimming removed 4 bases from V and 0 bases from J, with 10 bases in between. This CDR3 spans 14 amino acids. CDR3 nucleotides: TGTGCCAGCAGTTCGCGGACGCTCTCCTACGAGCAGTACTTC. Its translation: CASSSRTLSYEQYF.

This clonotype has a handful of counts. This chain links TRBV20-1 with TRBJ2-3, with 10 bases aligning to TRBD2. The CDR3 is 16 residues long. The ends lost 1 base at V and 2 bases at J; junction bases unmatched: 6. Germline V gene lookup returns CDR1 DFQATT and CDR2 SNEGSKA (reference sequence). The CDR3 protein is CSARGSLAGHTDTQYF. The CDR3 coding sequence is TGCAGTGCTAGAGGTTCACTAGCGGGACACACAGATACGCAGTATTTT.

This clonotype has at least ten counts. The gene calls are TRBV25-1 and TRBJ1-3; the D is unclear. Per the germline V gene, CDR1 is MGHDK and CDR2 is SYGVNS. Between the trimmed V and J ends, which lost 1 base and 4 bases, there was a span of 2 bases. The CDR3 sequence is 12 residues long. The CDR3 sequence: CASSEWGNTIYF. The DNA of the CDR3 is TGTGCCAGCAGTGAATGGGGAAACACCATATATTTT.

J is TRBJ2-2 and V is TRBV3-1; TRBD2 agrees at 10 bases. CDR1 is LGHDT, CDR2 YNNKEL, per germline (reference sequence). The ends lost 1 base at V and 6 bases at J; junction bases unmatched: 11. The CDR3 covers 18 residues. CDR3 nucleotide sequence: TGTGCCAGCAGCCAAGTACGGCTAGCGGGAGTTACGGCCGGGGAGCTGTTTTTT. It translates to CASSQVRLAGVTAGELFF.

This clonotype appeared once. A much larger clone differs by one base, so this may be a read error. This chain joins TRBV7-3 and TRBJ2-2, with 7 bases fitting TRBD1. Germline loops: CDR1 SGHTA, CDR2 FQGTGA. V lost 3 bases, J lost 9 bases, and 10 bases stayed unmatched. This CDR3 comprises 15 residues. This CDR3 reads CASSFDRAFARELFF. In DNA, the CDR3 is TGTGCCAGCAGCTTCGACAGGGCTTTCGCCCGGGAGCTGTTTTTT.

This clonotype appeared a few times. V usage is TRBV7-9 and J usage is TRBJ1-1; D is undetermined. The CDR3 loop spans 14 amino acids. Germline V CDR1 and CDR2: SEHNR, FQNEAQ (reference sequence). V was pared by 5 bases and J by 6 bases, with 16 bases between. The CDR3 reads CASSPGPPRSEAFF. The CDR3 DNA reads as TGTGCCAGCAGCCCCGGGCCCCCCCGTTCTGAAGCTTTCTTT.

The J gene is TRBJ2-3, the V gene TRBV5-1; either TRBD1 or TRBD2 may supply D (5 bases each). Germline CDR1 SGHRS, CDR2 YFSETQ. The CDR3 consists of 15 residues. The V end lost 1 base, the J end lost 3 bases, and 12 bases lay between the germline ends. The DNA for the CDR3 is TGCGCCAGCAGCTTGTGGGACCGAAGTACAGATACGCAGTATTTT. Encoded protein: CASSLWDRSTDTQYF.

Ten or more counts support this clonotype. The chain recombines TRBV10-3 with TRBJ2-1; possible D gene TRBD2, 5 bases. Deletions cut 4 bases from V and 2 bases from J, with 12 bases between. Germline V gene lookup returns CDR1 ENHRY and CDR2 SYGVKD. The CDR3 covers 15 residues. The CDR3 region is CAISVDYQTYNEQFF. Written as DNA, the CDR3 is TGTGCCATCAGTGTCGACTACCAGACCTACAATGAGCAGTTCTTC.

The chain employs TRBV18 and TRBJ2-2; D might be TRBD1 (5 bases). The CDR3 has 12 residues. Germline V gene sequence: CDR1 KGHSH, CDR2 LQKENI. The V end lost 4 bases, the J end lost 7 bases, and 7 bases lay between the germline ends. This chain's CDR3 is CASSLDIGELFF. As DNA, the CDR3 is TGTGCCAGCTCACTGGACATCGGGGAGCTGTTTTTT. Full variable domain (outside the CDR3, taken from reference TRBV18 and TRBJ2-2): NAGVMQNPRHLVRRRGQEARLRCSPMKGHSHVYWYRQLPEEGLKFMVYLQKENIIDESGMPKERFSAEFPKEGPSILRIQQVVRGDSAAYFCASSLDIGELFFGEGSRLTVL.

This clonotype was counted between two and nine times. This sequence joins TRBV7-9 and TRBJ1-1, with a weak D call TRBD1 (6 bases). Between the trimmed V and J ends, which lost 5 bases and 4 bases, there was a span of 14 bases. CDR1 is SEHNR and CDR2 is FQNEAQ in the germline V gene (reference sequence). This CDR3 region has 14 residues. The CDR3 DNA reads as TGTGCCAGCAGCACCGGGGGGCCCGGCACTGAAGCTTTCTTT. The encoded protein is CASSTGGPGTEAFF.

This clonotype was picked up a small number of times. This rearrangement joins TRBV4-1 to TRBJ2-7; D is ambiguous. The CDR3 covers 15 residues. The ends were cut back, 1 base at V and 4 bases at J, with 14 bases in the middle. Germline V gene data show CDR1 as MGHRA and CDR2 as YSYEKL. DNA for the CDR3: TGCGCCAGCAGCCAAGGGTCTGGGGTTTTGTACGAGCAGTACTTC. It is translated as CASSQGSGVLYEQYF.

This clonotype was recorded many times. The rearrangement links TRBV3-1 to TRBJ1-1; D gene unclear. The CDR3 is 13 residues long. Germline V CDR1 and CDR2: LGHDT, YNNKEL (reference sequence). Trimming cost V 3 bases and J 0 bases, with 5 bases left between them. The CDR3 DNA reads TGTGCCAGCAGCCAGTGGGTGAACACTGAAGCTTTCTTT. Its translation: CASSQWVNTEAFF. The full variable domain, with the rest looked up from reference TRBV3-1 and TRBJ1-1, is DTAVSQTPKYLVTQMGNDKSIKCEQNLGHDTMYWYKQDSKKFLKIMFSYNNKELIINETVPNRFSPKSPDKAHLNLHINSLELGDSAVYFCASSQWVNTEAFFGQGTRLTVV.